This paragraph reports one T cell receptor (beta chain). Its antigen is unknown. The data are from a study of cytomegalovirus exposure and HLA in healthy donors. Germline V gene data show CDR1 as MNHEY and CDR2 as SMNVEV (reference sequence). The CDR3 has 14 residues. The V segment lost 3 bases and the J segment 4 bases; nucleotides outside the gene matches: 4. Primers: 60 Vbeta forward and 13 Jbeta reverse. Libraries were prepared by immunoSEQ multiplex PCR; TCRdb keeps only in-frame clonotypes and omits some of them. The data contain approximately 170,000 clones, around 80% of them singletons. Points from the study as a whole: What was likely a sequencing artifact was a cluster of highly shared sequence variants. Roughly even sequencing depth across donors was the assumption behind the presence/absence analyses.

The sample taken for sequencing was PBMCs. This sequence joins TRBV27 and TRBJ1-2, with 8 bases aligning to TRBD1. This TCR was recovered from a woman aged 45-59 years in good health and CMV-seronegative. This CDR3 reads CASSFSRGLYGYTF. CDR3 in DNA: TGTGCCAGCAGTTTCTCCAGGGGGCTCTATGGCTACACCTTC.